This TCR beta chain was sequenced during a study of glioma-infiltrating T cells after dendritic cell vaccination. CDR1 and CDR2 from the germline V gene are SGHRS and YFSETQ. Trimming left V 4 bases short and J 5 bases short, with 15 bases between. The length of the CDR3 is 14 residues. Time point meaning: after dendritic cell vaccination, including at tumor progression/relapse. The method was immunoSEQ multiplex PCR; TCRdb's version includes in-frame clones alone and lacks a portion of them. The repertoire holds 90,000 to 95,000 clones, with more than 80% as singletons. The chain is built from TRBV5-1 and TRBJ1-2; D might be TRBD1 (5 bases). The sequencing used blood, collected after dendritic cell vaccination. This sequence was found in a human donor with glioblastoma. The chain's CDR3 is CASSPDSSRYGYTF. The CDR3, as DNA: TGCGCCAGCAGCCCAGACAGTTCGCGGTATGGCTACACCTTC.